This TCR beta chain was captured in a study of T cell changes during pregnancy in multiple sclerosis. A note on this clone: Relative to the germline gene, one junction end is altered; a read error may explain this.

Assay: immunoSEQ multiplex PCR; the TCRdb copy retains only in-frame clones and omits some. The sample includes over 35,000 clones, 90% of them seen just once. The V gene's germline CDR1 is MNHEY and CDR2 SMNVEV (reference sequence). The CDR3 is 13 residues long. V is TRBV27 and J is TRBJ2-7; possibly TRBD2 for D (6 bases). This clonotype originated in a female donor with multiple sclerosis, enrolled in a pregnancy study. The sample consisted of CD8+ T cells from peripheral blood mononuclear cells, taken in the first trimester of pregnancy. The CDR3 sequence is CASSPTSSNEQYF. Here the CDR3 DNA reads TGTGCCAGCAGCCCAACTAGCTCCAACGAGCAGTACTTC.